The 26 T cell receptor beta chains below all came from one sample that was sequenced in a study of T-cell reconstitution after alpha-beta-depleted transplantation in children. For TCRbeta, the library was prepared with unique molecular identifiers. TCRdb re-derived calls from the PCR reads in MiXCR, one entry per CDR3 protein. Of about 830,000 distinct CDR3 sequences in the sample, roughly 15% were seen once. Sequenced here: PBMCs, mostly from graft donor cells, sampled 360 days after TCRalphabeta/CD19-depleted stem cell transplant. Receptors were obtained from a male patient aged 5 to 17 who had a stem cell transplant for acute lymphoblastic leukemia, so the T cells may come from the graft donor.

The chain uses TRBV20-1 and TRBJ2-1; D is undetermined. V shed 5 bases and J shed 2 bases, with 10 bases lying between them. The germline V gene encodes CDR1 DFQATT and CDR2 SNEGSKA (reference sequence). The CDR3 spans 13 residues. The CDR3 DNA reads TGCAGTGCTTTACCGAATACCTACAATGAGCAGTTCTTC. It is translated as CSALPNTYNEQFF.

The V call is TRBV18, the J call TRBJ2-7; D is perhaps TRBD1 (7 bases). CDR1 is KGHSH, CDR2 LQKENI, per germline. This CDR3 spans 15 amino acids. The germline V and J ends were trimmed by 5 bases and 1 base, with 15 bases remaining between them. The DNA for the CDR3 is TGTGCCAGCTCATCAAGACAGGGAGGATCCTACGAGCAGTACTTC. Translating gives CASSSRQGGSYEQYF. The complete variable domain, with remaining parts taken from reference TRBV18 and TRBJ2-7, reads NAGVMQNPRHLVRRRGQEARLRCSPMKGHSHVYWYRQLPEEGLKFMVYLQKENIIDESGMPKERFSAEFPKEGPSILRIQQVVRGDSAAYFCASSSRQGGSYEQYFGPGTRLTVT.

V is TRBV4-2 and J is TRBJ2-1; D call uncertain. With 0 bases removed from V and 10 bases from J, the gap between germline ends came to 4 bases. CDR1 and CDR2 from the germline V gene are LGHNA and YNFKEQ. CDR3 length: 11 amino acids. The CDR3: CASSQEGEQFF. CDR3 DNA: TGTGCCAGCAGCCAAGAGGGGGAGCAGTTCTTC.

This clonotype was seen a handful of times. This chain uses TRBV6-1 with TRBJ2-1; 8 bases are shared with TRBD2. CDR1 and CDR2 (germline): MNHNS, SASEGT. The CDR3 extends over 18 amino acids. J gave up 0 bases and V 7 bases, and 14 bases lay outside the gene matches. DNA of the CDR3: TGTGCCAGCACCCCATACGTACTAGCGGTTAGCTCCTACAATGAGCAGTTCTTC. It is translated as CASTPYVLAVSSYNEQFF.

J is TRBJ2-7 and V is TRBV7-6, with TRBD1 as a possible D gene (6 bases). Germline V gene data show CDR1 as SGHVS and CDR2 as FNYEAQ. V was cut by 1 base and J by 0 bases, with 13 bases left in between. The CDR3 loop spans 16 amino acids. Here the CDR3 reads CASSLGGHTSSYEQYF. DNA for the CDR3: TGTGCCAGCAGCTTAGGGGGACACACGAGCTCCTACGAGCAGTACTTC.

This clonotype was recorded a few times. CDR3 sequence reads: CASSEVQGAGQPQHF. The CDR3 nucleotides are TGTGCCAGCAGTGAGGTCCAGGGGGCGGGTCAGCCCCAGCATTTT. V gene TRBV2 combines with J gene TRBJ1-5; 8 positions agree with TRBD1. The CDR3 has 15 residues. Germline V gene sequence: CDR1 SNHLY, CDR2 FYNNEI. Germline trimming cut 3 bases from V and 6 bases from J; bases unmatched to any gene: 7.

The CDR3 DNA reads TGCGCCAGCAGCGGACGTGAGGGGTCGTTCTATGGCTACACCTTC. It codes for CASSGREGSFYGYTF. V is TRBV5-1 and J is TRBJ1-2; tentatively, D is TRBD1 (5 bases). Trimming cost V 4 bases and J 4 bases, with 17 bases left between them. Germline values: CDR1 SGHRS, CDR2 YFSETQ. The CDR3 extends over 15 amino acids. The full variable domain, its missing parts supplied by reference TRBV5-1 and TRBJ1-2, is KAGVTQTPRYLIKTRGQQVTLSCSPISGHRSVSWYQQTPGQGLQFLFEYFSETQRNKGNFPGRFSGRQFSNSRSEMNVSTLELGDSALYLCASSGREGSFYGYTFGSGTRLTVV.

The chain is built from TRBV5-1 and TRBJ2-3; weak D call: TRBD2 (6 bases). The length of the CDR3 is 15 residues. V lost 6 bases and J lost 2, with 16 bases in between. Germline lookup yields CDR1 SGHRS and CDR2 YFSETQ. This chain's CDR3 is CASTISGADTDTQYF. DNA of the CDR3: TGCGCCAGCACCATTAGCGGAGCCGACACAGATACGCAGTATTTT. Based on the CDR3 plus reference TRBV5-1 and TRBJ2-3, the full variable domain is KAGVTQTPRYLIKTRGQQVTLSCSPISGHRSVSWYQQTPGQGLQFLFEYFSETQRNKGNFPGRFSGRQFSNSRSEMNVSTLELGDSALYLCASTISGADTDTQYFGPGTRLTVL.

This clonotype was seen more than once but under ten times. The chain employs TRBV24-1 and TRBJ2-1; 7 nucleotides match TRBD1. With 5 bases clipped from V and 4 bases from J, the junction kept 10 bases outside the gene matches. CDR3 size: 16 residues. The germline gives CDR1 KGHDR, CDR2 SFDVKD. The CDR3 bases are TGTGCCACCAGTGGAAGGGACAGTGTAGGGTACAATGAGCAGTTCTTC. Amino acid sequence: CATSGRDSVGYNEQFF.

The CDR3 DNA reads as TGTGCCAGCAGTACACGGGACAGGGAACGCCACCTCCACTTT. It is translated as CASSTRDRERHLHF. The J gene is TRBJ1-6, the V gene TRBV6-1; 9 bases agree with TRBD1. The trim removed 5 bases at V and 15 bases at J, leaving 11 bases unmatched. The CDR3 loop spans 14 amino acids. Per germline, CDR1 MNHNS and CDR2 SASEGT.

This clonotype has only a few counts. The chain is built from TRBV18 and TRBJ2-1; 7 positions agree with TRBD2. The CDR3 sequence is 17 residues long. Trimming removed 3 bases from V and 0 bases from J; junction bases left unmatched: 8. Germline assignment: CDR1 KGHSH and CDR2 LQKENI. CDR3 DNA: TGTGCCAGCTCACCCCCGCTAGCGGAATACTCCTACAATGAGCAGTTCTTC. Amino acids: CASSPPLAEYSYNEQFF.

In this sample, this clonotype turned up a few times. The genes are TRBV29-1 and TRBJ2-3, with 11 bases aligning to TRBD2. The CDR3 is 16 amino acids. Germline CDR1 is SQVTM and CDR2 is ANQGSEA. After removal of 5 bases from V and 6 bases from J, the junction contained 13 bases not matched to a gene. CDR3 sequence: CSVYHSLAGGSDTQYF. As DNA, the CDR3 is TGCAGCGTTTATCATTCGCTAGCGGGAGGTTCCGATACGCAGTATTTT.

The chain's CDR3 is CASSDSEDRPYNEQFF. Here the CDR3 DNA reads TGTGCCAGCAGTGATTCCGAGGACAGGCCCTACAATGAGCAGTTCTTC. The V gene is TRBV12-3 or TRBV12-4, the J gene TRBJ2-1, with 7 bases that match TRBD1. This CDR3 contains 16 residues. V lost 5 bases, J lost 2 bases, and 9 bases stayed unmatched.

This clonotype has only a few counts. V gene TRBV9 combines with J gene TRBJ2-1; no firm D call. The CDR3 consists of 14 residues. V lost 0 bases to trimming and J lost 9 bases, with 13 bases between them. CDR1 is SGDLS and CDR2 is YYNGEE in the germline V gene. CDR3 coding DNA: TGTGCCAGCAGCGTAGCTATGGGGATGGGTGAGCAGTTCTTC. Its translation is CASSVAMGMGEQFF.

The chain has TRBV12-3 or TRBV12-4 and TRBJ2-1; 12 nucleotides line up with TRBD2. Losses at the gene ends were 5 bases for V and 8 bases for J; bases not matched to a gene: 10. This CDR3 contains 16 residues. The CDR3 DNA sequence: TGTGCCAGCAGTACTGGACTAGCGGGAAACAACGATGAGCAGTTCTTC. Residues: CASSTGLAGNNDEQFF.

This clonotype has just a few counts. The rearrangement links TRBV3-1 to TRBJ2-4; the D is unclear. The length of the CDR3 is 16 residues. V was pared by 4 bases and J by 2 bases, with 15 bases between. The V gene's germline CDR1 is LGHDT and CDR2 YNNKEL (reference sequence). CDR3 residues: CASSPWDDGSKNIQYF. The CDR3 region has the DNA TGTGCCAGCAGCCCCTGGGATGACGGGTCCAAAAACATTCAGTACTTC.

The chain combines TRBV4-1 with TRBJ2-5; 10 bases are a match to TRBD2. Germline CDR1 and CDR2: MGHRA and YSYEKL. This CDR3 contains 17 residues. Trimming took 0 bases from V and 4 from J; bases not matched to a gene: 8. CDR3 coding DNA: TGCGCCAGCAGCCAAGATCCTAGCGGGAGTTTAACAGAGACCCAGTACTTC. Its translation: CASSQDPSGSLTETQYF.

This clonotype has only a few counts. The J gene is TRBJ2-1, the V gene TRBV29-1; a weak D match, TRBD1 (6 bases). The CDR3 totals 15 residues. Germline V gene data show CDR1 as SQVTM and CDR2 as ANQGSEA. Trimming removed 0 bases from V and 6 bases from J, with 15 bases in between. The CDR3 DNA is TGCAGCGTTGAAGATCAAGGGGGAGTGCGCAATGAGCAGTTCTTC. As protein: CSVEDQGGVRNEQFF.

This clonotype was detected only a few times. The chain joins TRBV27 to TRBJ2-1, with 7 bases that match TRBD1. CDR1 and CDR2 (germline): MNHEY, SMNVEV (reference sequence). The CDR3 covers 13 residues. J lost 4 bases, V lost 5 bases, and 2 bases had no gene match. The CDR3 protein is CASSQGVYNEQFF. Written as DNA, the CDR3 is TGTGCCAGCAGTCAGGGGGTATACAATGAGCAGTTCTTC.

J is TRBJ2-1 and V is TRBV9, with D possibly being TRBD2 (6 bases). This CDR3 comprises 14 residues. Trimming left V 3 bases short and J 7 bases short, with 14 bases between. The V gene's germline CDR1 is SGDLS and CDR2 YYNGEE. CDR3 residues: CASSGGGTLNEQFF. DNA of the CDR3: TGTGCCAGCAGCGGGGGAGGCACTTTGAATGAGCAGTTCTTC.

This clonotype was recorded many times. The chain recombines TRBV5-6 with TRBJ2-7; 9 nucleotides match TRBD1. V lost 4 bases and J lost 4; bases outside the gene matches: 9. The CDR3 sequence is 15 residues long. CDR1 and CDR2 (germline): SGHDT, YYEEEE. CDR3 coding DNA: TGTGCCAGCAGCGCCTTCGCCGGGACAGGGTACGAGCAGTACTTC. It translates to CASSAFAGTGYEQYF. Combining the CDR3 with reference TRBV5-6 and TRBJ2-7 gives the whole variable domain DAGVTQSPTHLIKTRGQQVTLRCSPKSGHDTVSWYQQALGQGPQFIFQYYEEEERQRGNFPDRFSGHQFPNYSSELNVNALLLGDSALYLCASSAFAGTGYEQYFGPGTRLTVT.

This chain connects TRBV27 to TRBJ2-7, with 7 bases fitting TRBD2. CDR1 MNHEY and CDR2 SMNVEV come from the germline V gene (reference sequence). Trimming cost V 5 bases and J 6 bases; bases outside gene matches: 4. The CDR3 spans 12 residues. CDR3 in amino acids: CASSPWEGEQYF. The CDR3 coding sequence is TGTGCCAGCAGTCCCTGGGAGGGCGAGCAGTACTTC.

This clonotype turned up a few times. This chain joins TRBV5-1 and TRBJ2-3; TRBD2 aligns across 10 bases. V shed 0 bases and J 3 bases; nucleotides not matched to a gene: 4. This CDR3 spans 16 amino acids. Germline V gene data show CDR1 as SGHRS and CDR2 as YFSETQ. The CDR3 here is CASSLAVTSGTDTQYF. The CDR3, as DNA: TGCGCCAGCAGCTTGGCGGTGACTAGCGGGACAGATACGCAGTATTTT.

This clonotype was seen ten or more times. This chain connects TRBV27 to TRBJ1-1; D is undetermined. Deletions cut 7 bases from V and 3 bases from J, with 9 bases between. The CDR3 has 12 amino acids. CDR1 and CDR2 (germline): MNHEY, SMNVEV (reference sequence). CDR3 sequence: CASTDTYTEAFF. The DNA for the CDR3 is TGTGCCAGCACCGACACTTACACTGAAGCTTTCTTT.

This clonotype came up a few times. V usage is TRBV10-3 and J usage is TRBJ2-1; D unclear. The CDR3 contains 11 residues. The V end lost 3 bases, the J end lost 12 bases, and 9 bases lay between the germline ends. In germline, CDR1 is ENHRY, CDR2 SYGVKD. CDR3 nucleotides: TGTGCCATCAGTGACTGGCGGACGCAGTTCTTC. Amino acids: CAISDWRTQFF.

The V call is TRBV12-3 or TRBV12-4, the J call TRBJ2-7, with 9 bases that match TRBD2. Trimming removed 4 bases from V and 5 bases from J; junction bases left unmatched: 6. The CDR3 contains 14 residues. This chain's CDR3 is CASSSGGRGDEQYF. CDR3 in DNA: TGTGCCAGCAGTTCAGGCGGGAGGGGTGACGAGCAGTACTTC.